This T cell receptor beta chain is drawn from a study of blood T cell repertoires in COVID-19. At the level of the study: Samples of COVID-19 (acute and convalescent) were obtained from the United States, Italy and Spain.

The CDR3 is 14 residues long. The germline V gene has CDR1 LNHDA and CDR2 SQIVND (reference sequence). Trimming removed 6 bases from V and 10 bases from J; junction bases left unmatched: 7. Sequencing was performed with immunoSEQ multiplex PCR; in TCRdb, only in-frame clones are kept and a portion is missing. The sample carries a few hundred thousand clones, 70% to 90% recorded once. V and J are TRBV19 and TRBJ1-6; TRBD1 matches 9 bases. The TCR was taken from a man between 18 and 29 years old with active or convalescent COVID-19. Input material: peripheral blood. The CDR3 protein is CASSRTGEGSPLHF. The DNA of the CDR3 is TGTGCCAGTAGCCGGACAGGGGAAGGGTCACCCCTCCACTTT.